This T cell receptor (beta chain) was recorded in a study of molecular identifiers for immune sequencing clone quantification. Regarding the study as a whole: Highly expanded clone sizes could be underestimated by identical TCR molecules sharing a barcode. More than 97% of effector molecules, versus under 1% of naive-cell molecules, belonged to clones above 20 RNA copies.

Previously described methods with listed TCR primers produced the bulk TCR libraries. Via MiXCR, TCRdb re-called the PCR reads, giving one row per CDR3 protein. This sample has 53,000 or so distinct CDR3 sequences; roughly a third occur once, and the top ten carry less than 5%. CD8+CD4-CCR7+CD45RA+ sorting gave the naive CD8 T cells. The V and J ends lost 5 bases and 5 bases, in that order; junction bases with no gene match: 8. Germline values: CDR1 MDHEN, CDR2 SYDVKM. CDR3 length equals 14 residues. This clonotype has at least ten counts. The antigen is not known. The clonotype originates from a human donor in good health. Some libraries in this study had Jurkat cell RNA spiked in. Source material: naive CD8+ T cells from blood, with Jurkat cell RNA spiked in. Subset specified: FACS-sorted CD8+CD4-CCR7+CD45RA+ naive T cells. The rearrangement joins TRBV28 to TRBJ2-7; 8 bases match TRBD2. The CDR3 spells CASSDGGARHEQYF. The CDR3 coding sequence is TGTGCCAGCAGTGACGGGGGGGCAAGGCACGAGCAGTACTTC.